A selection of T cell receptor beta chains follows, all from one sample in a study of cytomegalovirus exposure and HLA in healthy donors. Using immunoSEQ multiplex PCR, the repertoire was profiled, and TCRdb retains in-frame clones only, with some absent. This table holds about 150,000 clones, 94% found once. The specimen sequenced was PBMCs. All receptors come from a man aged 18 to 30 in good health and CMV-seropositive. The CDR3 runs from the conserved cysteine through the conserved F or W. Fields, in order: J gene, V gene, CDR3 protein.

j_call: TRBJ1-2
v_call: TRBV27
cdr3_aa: CASSPSANYGYTF

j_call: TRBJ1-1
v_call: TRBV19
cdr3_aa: CASSRNSVRLNTEAFF

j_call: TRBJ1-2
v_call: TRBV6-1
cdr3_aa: CASSGGPGDFAVGYTF

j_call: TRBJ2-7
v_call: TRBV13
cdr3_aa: CASSSFRQAYYEQYF

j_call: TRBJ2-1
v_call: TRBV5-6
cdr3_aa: CASSLVGLAGVVAQFF

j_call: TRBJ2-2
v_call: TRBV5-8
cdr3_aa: CASSLVGGDNTGELFF

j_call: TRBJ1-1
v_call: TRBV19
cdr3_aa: CASSIGGITEAFF

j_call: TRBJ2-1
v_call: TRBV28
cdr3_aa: CASTISLAGGSYNEQFF

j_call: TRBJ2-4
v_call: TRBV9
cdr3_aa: CASSVDVATGDIQYF

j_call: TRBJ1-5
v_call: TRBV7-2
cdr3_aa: CASSLFQGAGQPQHF